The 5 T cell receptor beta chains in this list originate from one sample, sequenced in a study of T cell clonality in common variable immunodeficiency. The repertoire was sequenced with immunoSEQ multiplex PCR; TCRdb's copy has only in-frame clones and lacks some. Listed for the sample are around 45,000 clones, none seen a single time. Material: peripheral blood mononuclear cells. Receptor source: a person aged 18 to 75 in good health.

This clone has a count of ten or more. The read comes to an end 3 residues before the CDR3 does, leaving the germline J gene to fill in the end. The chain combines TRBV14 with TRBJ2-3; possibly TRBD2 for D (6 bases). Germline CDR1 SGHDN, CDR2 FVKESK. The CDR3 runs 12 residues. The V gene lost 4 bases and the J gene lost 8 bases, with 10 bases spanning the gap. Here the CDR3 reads CASSPGGVTQYF. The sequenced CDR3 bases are TGTGCCAGCAGCCCCGGCGGGGTTACG.

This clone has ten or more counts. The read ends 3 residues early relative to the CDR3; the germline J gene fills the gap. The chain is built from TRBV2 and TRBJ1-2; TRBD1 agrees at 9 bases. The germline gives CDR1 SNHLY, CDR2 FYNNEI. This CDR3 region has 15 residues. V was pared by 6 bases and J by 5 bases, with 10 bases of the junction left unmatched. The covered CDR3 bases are TGTGCCAGCAGAGGGGGGACAGGGAATGGGTATGGC. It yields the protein CASRGGTGNGYG. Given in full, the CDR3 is CASRGGTGNGYGYTF.

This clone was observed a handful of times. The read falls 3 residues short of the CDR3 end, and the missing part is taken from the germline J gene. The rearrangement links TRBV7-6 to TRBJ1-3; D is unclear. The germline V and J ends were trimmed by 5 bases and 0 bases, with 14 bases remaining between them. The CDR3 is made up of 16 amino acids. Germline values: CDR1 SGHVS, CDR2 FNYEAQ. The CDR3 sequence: CASSTAGLGSGNTIYF. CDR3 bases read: TGTGCCAGCAGCACTGCCGGTCTCGGCTCTGGAAACACC.

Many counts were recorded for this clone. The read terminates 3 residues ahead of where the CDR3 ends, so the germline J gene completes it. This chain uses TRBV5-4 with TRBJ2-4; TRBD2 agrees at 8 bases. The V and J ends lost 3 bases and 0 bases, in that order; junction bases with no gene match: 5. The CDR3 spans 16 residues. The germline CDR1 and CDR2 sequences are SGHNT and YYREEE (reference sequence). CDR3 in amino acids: CASSSGGGLAKNIQYF. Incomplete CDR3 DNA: TGTGCCAGCAGCTCCGGGGGGGGACTAGCCAAAAACATT. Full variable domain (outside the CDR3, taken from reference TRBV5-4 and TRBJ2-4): ETGVTQSPTHLIKTRGQQVTLRCSSQSGHNTVSWYQQALGQGPQFIFQYYREEENGRGNFPPRFSGLQFPNYSSELNVNALELDDSALYLCASSSGGGLAKNIQYFGAGTRLSVL.

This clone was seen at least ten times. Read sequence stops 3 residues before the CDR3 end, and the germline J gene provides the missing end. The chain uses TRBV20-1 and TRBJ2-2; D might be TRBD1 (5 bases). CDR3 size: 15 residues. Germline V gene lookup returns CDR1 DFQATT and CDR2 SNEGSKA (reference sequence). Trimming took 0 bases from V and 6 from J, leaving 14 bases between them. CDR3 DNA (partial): TGCAGTGCTAGAGACTGGCAAGGGGATCCCGGGGAG. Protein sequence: CSARDWQGDPGE. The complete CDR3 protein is CSARDWQGDPGELFF.